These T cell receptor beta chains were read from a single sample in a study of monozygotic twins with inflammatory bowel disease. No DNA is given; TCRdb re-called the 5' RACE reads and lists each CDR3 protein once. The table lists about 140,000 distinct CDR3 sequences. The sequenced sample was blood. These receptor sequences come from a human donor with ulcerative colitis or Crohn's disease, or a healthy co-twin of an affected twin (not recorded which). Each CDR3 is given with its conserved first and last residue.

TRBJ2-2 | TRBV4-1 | CASSQNRGPGELFF
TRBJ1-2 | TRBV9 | CASSPGTGYNYGYTF
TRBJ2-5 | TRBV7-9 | CAGGLASQETQYF
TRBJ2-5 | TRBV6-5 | CASSYSPGHQETQYF
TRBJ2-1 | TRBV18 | CDSSPIHPAGGYNSYNEQFF
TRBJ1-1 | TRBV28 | CASSPEGYGTEAFF
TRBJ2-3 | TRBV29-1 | CSVTDYTEQTGDTQYF
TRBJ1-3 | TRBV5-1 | CASSWDRGKNTIYF
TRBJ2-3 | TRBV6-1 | CASTLTITSTDTQYF
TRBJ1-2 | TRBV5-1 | CASSLEQGINGYTF
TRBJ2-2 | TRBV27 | CASSLQTGPTGELFF
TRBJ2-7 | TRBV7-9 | CASSHRQGATYEQYF
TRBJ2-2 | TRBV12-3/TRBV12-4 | CASTLTAGGANTGELFF
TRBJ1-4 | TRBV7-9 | CASSLVLLRGSNEKLFF
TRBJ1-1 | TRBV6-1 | CARKTKLRRNTEAFF
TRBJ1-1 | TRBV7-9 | CASSPRGEIQTEAFF
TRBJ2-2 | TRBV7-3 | CASSFNPLNLGTGELFF
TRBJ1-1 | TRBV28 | CASSLSGINTEAFF
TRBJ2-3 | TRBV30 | CAYCRVSTDTQYF
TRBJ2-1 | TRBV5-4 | CASSLPRRGPYNEQFF
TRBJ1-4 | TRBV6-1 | CASSPEAGYEKLFF
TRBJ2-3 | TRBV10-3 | CAISAGLRTDTQYF
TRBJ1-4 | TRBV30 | CAWGRKFQGASSEKLFF
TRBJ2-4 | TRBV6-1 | CASRTSLARGNIQYF
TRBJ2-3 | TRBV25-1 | CASRAATTDTQYF
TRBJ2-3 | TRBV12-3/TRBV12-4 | CASSARGLAGGPPPDTQYF
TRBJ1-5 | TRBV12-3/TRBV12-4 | CASSPQGGQPQHF
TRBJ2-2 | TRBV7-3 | CASSPRTASGRGGNTGELFF
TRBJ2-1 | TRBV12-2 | CASRCLGSSGISSYNEQFF
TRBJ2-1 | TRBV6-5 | CASSYWGGGKYNEQFF
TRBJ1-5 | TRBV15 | CATSRDLGQGEVAQHF
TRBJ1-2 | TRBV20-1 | CSAKGQANYGYTF
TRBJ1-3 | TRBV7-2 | CASSSAIHRNTIYF
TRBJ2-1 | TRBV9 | CASSVGGSPNNEQFF
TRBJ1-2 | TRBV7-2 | CASSLGGAGKDYGYTF
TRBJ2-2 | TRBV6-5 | CASSYLLWGGQGARSPNTGELFF
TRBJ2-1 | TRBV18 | CASSPIHPAGGYNSYNEQFF
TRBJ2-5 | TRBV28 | CASSLTSGVSKETQYF
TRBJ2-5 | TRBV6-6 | CASSYNFLQETQYF
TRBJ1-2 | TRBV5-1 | CASSLASSSYGYTF
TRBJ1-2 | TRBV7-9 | CASSSRTQGAGAYGYTF
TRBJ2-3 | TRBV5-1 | CASSLITLAGGVLDTQYF
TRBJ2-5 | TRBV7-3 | CASSLQGTGEETQYF
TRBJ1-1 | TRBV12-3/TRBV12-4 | CASRGQGRGNTEAFF
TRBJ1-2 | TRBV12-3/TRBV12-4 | CASSLSTRTTGGYTF
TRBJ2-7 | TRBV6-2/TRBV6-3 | CASSSQRESAYEQYF
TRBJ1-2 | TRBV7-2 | CASSLEGAPNYGYTF